This T cell receptor (beta chain) was sequenced during a study of T cell responses to AZD1222 COVID-19 vaccine. Overall study findings and caveats: Repertoires were sampled only after the peak T cell response.

For this clone: Its antigen is not identified.

The CDR3 spans 13 residues. Trimming removed 3 bases at V and 4 bases at J, with 10 bases between. Germline V gene data show CDR1 as MDHEN and CDR2 as SYDVKM. Second-dose intervals of approximately 4 or approximately 12 weeks were pooled. Here immunoSEQ multiplex PCR was the method, and the copy in TCRdb shows in-frame clones only, minus some. The sample holds 130,000 or so clones, around nine tenths seen once. The V and J genes are TRBV28 and TRBJ2-7, with D unclear. This sample comprised peripheral blood, obtained 28 days after the second AZD1222 dose. This clonotype was sampled from an adult who received the AZD1222 COVID-19 vaccine. The CDR3 loop is CASSFNFPYEQYF. CDR3 DNA: TGTGCCAGCAGTTTTAACTTTCCTTACGAGCAGTACTTC. The full variable domain, its missing parts supplied by reference TRBV28 and TRBJ2-7, is DVKVTQSSRYLVKRTGEKVFLECVQDMDHENMFWYRQDPGLGLRLIYFSYDVKMKEKGDIPEGYSVSREKKERFSLILESASTNQTSMYLCASSFNFPYEQYFGPGTRLTVT.